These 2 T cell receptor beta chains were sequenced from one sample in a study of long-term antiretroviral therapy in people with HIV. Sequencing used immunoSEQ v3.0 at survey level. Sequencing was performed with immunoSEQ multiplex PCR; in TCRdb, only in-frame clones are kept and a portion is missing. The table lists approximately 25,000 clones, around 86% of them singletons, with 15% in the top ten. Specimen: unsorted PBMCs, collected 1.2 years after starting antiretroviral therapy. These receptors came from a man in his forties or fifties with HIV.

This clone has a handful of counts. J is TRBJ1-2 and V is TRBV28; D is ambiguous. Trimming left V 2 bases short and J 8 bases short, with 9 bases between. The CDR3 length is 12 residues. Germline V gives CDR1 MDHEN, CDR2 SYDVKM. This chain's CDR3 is CASSLRRKGYTF. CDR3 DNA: TGTGCCAGCAGTTTACGGCGTAAGGGCTACACCTTC.

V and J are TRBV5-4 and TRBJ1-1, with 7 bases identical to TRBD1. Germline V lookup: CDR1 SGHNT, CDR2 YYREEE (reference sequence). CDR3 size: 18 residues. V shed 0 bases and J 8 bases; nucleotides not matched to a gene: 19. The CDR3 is CASSLDPRETVPQGEAFF. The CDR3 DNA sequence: TGTGCCAGCAGCTTGGATCCGCGGGAGACAGTCCCACAGGGGGAAGCTTTCTTT.